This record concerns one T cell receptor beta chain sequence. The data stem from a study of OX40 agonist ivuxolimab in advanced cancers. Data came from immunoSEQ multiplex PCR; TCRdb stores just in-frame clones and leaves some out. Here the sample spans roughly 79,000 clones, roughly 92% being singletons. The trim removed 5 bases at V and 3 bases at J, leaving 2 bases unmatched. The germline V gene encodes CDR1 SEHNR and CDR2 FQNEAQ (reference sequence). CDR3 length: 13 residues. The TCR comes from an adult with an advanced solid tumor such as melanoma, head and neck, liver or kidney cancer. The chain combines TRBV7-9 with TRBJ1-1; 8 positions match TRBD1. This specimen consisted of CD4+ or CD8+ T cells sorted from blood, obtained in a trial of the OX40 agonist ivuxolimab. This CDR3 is CASSPQGDTEAFF. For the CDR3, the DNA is TGTGCCAGCAGCCCACAGGGGGACACTGAAGCTTTCTTT.